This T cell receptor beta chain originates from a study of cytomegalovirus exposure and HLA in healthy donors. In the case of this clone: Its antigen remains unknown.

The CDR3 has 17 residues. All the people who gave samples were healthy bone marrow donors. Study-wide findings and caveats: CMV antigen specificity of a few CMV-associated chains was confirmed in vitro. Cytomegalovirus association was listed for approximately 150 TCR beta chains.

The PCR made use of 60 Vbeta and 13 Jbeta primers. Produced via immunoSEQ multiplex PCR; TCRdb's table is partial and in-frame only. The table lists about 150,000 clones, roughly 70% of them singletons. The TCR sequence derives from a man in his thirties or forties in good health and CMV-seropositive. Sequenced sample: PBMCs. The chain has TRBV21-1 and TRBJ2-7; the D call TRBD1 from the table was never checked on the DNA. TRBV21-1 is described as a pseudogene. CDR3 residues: CASSSFQGARVRYEQYF. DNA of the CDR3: TGTGCCAGCAGCAGTTTTCAGGGGGCGCGCGTTAGGTACGAGCAGTACTTC.